This TCR beta chain was profiled in a study of beta chain features in type 1 diabetes. Many counts were recorded for this clone. What it binds is unknown. In germline, CDR1 is GTSNPN, CDR2 SVGIG (reference sequence). Losses at the gene ends were 5 bases for V and 6 bases for J; bases not matched to a gene: 7. The CDR3 extends over 16 amino acids. All sorted populations exceeded 95% purity. Findings of the study overall: For patients, the naive, central memory and Treg TCRB repertoires appeared more alike than for healthy donors. There was a moderate but significant shortening of TCRB CDR3s in all four CD4+ subsets of Type 1 diabetes patients. Type 1 diabetes patients had VDJ junctions that carried fewer insertions and more deletions.

Expressed TCRB transcripts were sequenced because the isolated RNA had all been reverse transcribed beforehand. Data came from immunoSEQ multiplex PCR; TCRdb stores just in-frame clones and leaves some out. The repertoire includes some 150,000 clones, around 9.3% of them detected once, and under 1.5% sits in the top ten. The rearrangement links TRBV30 to TRBJ2-2; 15 nucleotides agree with TRBD2. Source material: naive CD4+ T cells from blood. The source of this sequence is a man younger than 35 in good health. The CDR3 reads CAWDFGLAGGPGELFF. CDR3 DNA: TGTGCCTGGGACTTCGGACTAGCGGGGGGGCCCGGGGAGCTGTTTTTT.